A selection of T cell receptor beta chains follows, all from one sample in a study of blood T cells in healthy people across ages. One entry per CDR3 protein results from TCRdb running MiXCR on the 5' RACE reads. The sample shows 1,300,000 or so distinct CDR3 sequences, 55% to 75% of them seen only once. Sequenced material: blood. The source is a man between 18 and 35 years old in good health. CDR3s include the opening cysteine and the closing phenylalanine or tryptophan. D genes are given only for firm matches. A row's size may be missing; if present it is once, few, many or a size class.

NA	TRBV12-3/TRBV12-4	NA	TRBJ1-6	TGTGCCAGTGGGGCCTATAATTCACCCCTCCACTTT	CASGAYNSPLHF
few	TRBV20-1	TRBD2	TRBJ2-1	TGCAGTGCTGTAGATAGCGGGAACTACAATGAGCAGTTCTTC	CSAVDSGNYNEQFF
NA	TRBV2	TRBD1	TRBJ2-2	TGTGCCAGCGATGGGACAGGGCACACCGGGGAGCTGTTTTTT	CASDGTGHTGELFF
NA	TRBV12-3/TRBV12-4	TRBD1	TRBJ2-4	TGTGCCAGCAGTTCCTCCGGGACAGGGGATCAGTACTTC	CASSSSGTGDQYF
few	TRBV28	TRBD2	TRBJ2-3	TGTGCCAGCAGTATTGGGGTAGCGGGAGGGAACACAGATACGCAGTATTTT	CASSIGVAGGNTDTQYF
NA	TRBV20-1	NA	TRBJ1-1	TGCAGTACATACCGGGACTGGGATAACACTGAAGCTTTCTTT	CSTYRDWDNTEAFF
NA	TRBV20-1	NA	TRBJ1-4	TGCAGTGCTAGAGATCCTCGGCCGCTTAATGAAAAACTGTTTTTT	CSARDPRPLNEKLFF
few	TRBV10-1	TRBD1	TRBJ2-6	TGCGCCAGCACCTGGACAGGGGCAGAATCTGGGGCCAACGTCCTGACTTTC	CASTWTGAESGANVLTF
NA	TRBV3-1	NA	TRBJ1-4	TGTGCCAGCAGCCAACCAGAGGGGAAACTGTTTTTT	CASSQPEGKLFF
NA	TRBV7-9	NA	TRBJ2-4	TGTGCCACGCCGGAGGGGGAAACCAAAAACATTCAGTACTTC	CATPEGETKNIQYF
NA	TRBV5-1	TRBD2	TRBJ2-2	TGCGCCAGCAAAGTGGGTGGGCTAGCGGAAAACACCGGGGAGCTGTTTTTT	CASKVGGLAENTGELFF
NA	TRBV6-4	NA	TRBJ2-1	TGTGCCAGCAGTGATAAAACCTACAATGAGCAGTTCTTC	CASSDKTYNEQFF
NA	TRBV6-5	NA	TRBJ1-2	TGTGCCAGCAGTTACTCGACTGCAGGAAGCTATGGCTACACCTTC	CASSYSTAGSYGYTF
NA	TRBV10-3	TRBD1	TRBJ1-2	TGTGCCATCAGTGAGGACAGGGGGTATGGCTACACCTTC	CAISEDRGYGYTF
NA	TRBV6-5	NA	TRBJ2-7	TGTGCCACAAGCTTGGGGGCCAGCTCCTACGAGCAGTACTTC	CATSLGASSYEQYF
once	TRBV12-3/TRBV12-4	TRBD1	TRBJ1-4	TGTGCCAGCAAACAGGGGGTTGGTGAAAAACTGTTTTTT	CASKQGVGEKLFF
NA	TRBV9	NA	TRBJ2-1	TGTGCCAGCAGCGTTCTAGGGCAGGGGAACAATGAGCAGTTCTTC	CASSVLGQGNNEQFF
few	TRBV28	NA	TRBJ2-3	TGTGCCAGCAGTTTGTTGGGCGATGGCACAGATACGCAGTATTTT	CASSLLGDGTDTQYF
once	TRBV15	NA	TRBJ2-5	TGTGCCACCAGCAGAGTATACCAAGAGACCCAGTACTTC	CATSRVYQETQYF
NA	TRBV20-1	TRBD2	TRBJ2-3	TGCAGTGCTAGAGACGCGGGAGGGCATGGAGATACGCAGTATTTT	CSARDAGGHGDTQYF
NA	TRBV7-2	NA	TRBJ2-3	TGTGCCAGCAGCCCCCGGGCCGGGACGCCCAGGACGCAGTATTTT	CASSPRAGTPRTQYF
NA	TRBV6-2/TRBV6-3	NA	TRBJ2-2	TGTGCCAGCAGTTACTCGATGTCCACCGGTGGGATAAACACCGGGGAGCTGTTTTTT	CASSYSMSTGGINTGELFF
few	TRBV4-1	NA	TRBJ2-5	TGCGCCAGCAGCCAACCCTGGGTGGGGGGTTTCCAAGAGACCCAGTACTTC	CASSQPWVGGFQETQYF
few	TRBV5-1	NA	TRBJ2-6	TGCGCCAGCAGCCAAGGGTATGTGGCCAACGTCCTGACTTTC	CASSQGYVANVLTF
few	TRBV29-1	NA	TRBJ2-7	TGCAGCGTTGACCAACCGGGCCAAAGGGAGGAGCAGTACTTC	CSVDQPGQREEQYF
NA	TRBV14	NA	TRBJ1-4	TGTGCCAGCAGCCAATACAAGGGCCTTGCAACTAATGAAAAACTGTTTTTT	CASSQYKGLATNEKLFF
many	TRBV29-1	NA	TRBJ2-4	TGCAGTGATCAGGGTTTATTAGCCAAAAACATTCAGTACTTC	CSDQGLLAKNIQYF
once	TRBV29-1	NA	TRBJ1-1	TGCAGCGTTCAGGAAGCGAACACTGAAGCTTTCTTT	CSVQEANTEAFF
NA	TRBV10-3	TRBD2	TRBJ2-7	TGTGCCATCAGTGAGTCGGGGGGGAGCTCCTACAATGAGCAGTACTTC	CAISESGGSSYNEQYF
few	TRBV6-5	NA	TRBJ2-3	TGTGCCAGCAGTTACTCGGGGACCGGGACCGGTGGAGATACGCAGTATTTT	CASSYSGTGTGGDTQYF
NA	TRBV27	NA	TRBJ2-7	TGTGCCAGCACTCCAGGGAGAGACGAGCAGTACTTC	CASTPGRDEQYF
NA	TRBV27	TRBD2	TRBJ2-5	TGTGCCAGCAGTTTTGGATTAGCGGGGGTTCGAGGAGAGACCCAGTACTTC	CASSFGLAGVRGETQYF
few	TRBV25-1	NA	TRBJ1-2	TGTGCCAGCAGTGCCGGGCCTTTCTATGGCTACACCTTC	CASSAGPFYGYTF
NA	TRBV20-1	TRBD2	TRBJ2-3	TGCAGTGCTAGAGATGCCCAGCGGGAGGTCACAGATACGCAGTATTTT	CSARDAQREVTDTQYF
NA	TRBV15	TRBD1	TRBJ2-1	TGTGCCACCAGCAGAGATTCTAGGGGGACAGGGTCAGGCAATGAGCAGTTCTTC	CATSRDSRGTGSGNEQFF
few	TRBV12-3/TRBV12-4	NA	TRBJ2-5	TGTGCCAGCTCTGCCGTCGGGGGCCAAGAGACCCAGTACTTC	CASSAVGGQETQYF
few	TRBV4-3	TRBD1	TRBJ1-2	TGCGCTAGCAGCCAAGATGGGAACAGGGGGCCGGGGGGCTACACCTTC	CASSQDGNRGPGGYTF
NA	TRBV7-6	TRBD1	TRBJ2-3	TGTGCCAGCAGCTTGACAGGGGAGAGCACAGATACGCAGTATTTT	CASSLTGESTDTQYF
NA	TRBV20-1	NA	TRBJ1-6	TGCAGTGCTAGAGACCAGGGAAATTCACCCCTCCACTTT	CSARDQGNSPLHF
NA	TRBV12-5	NA	TRBJ1-1	TGTGCTAGCCCTCTTGGTCCTGAAGCTTTCTTT	CASPLGPEAFF
few	TRBV12-3/TRBV12-4	NA	TRBJ2-7	TGTGCCAGCAGTCCAGGGGACTTCCTCTACGAGCAGTACTTC	CASSPGDFLYEQYF
NA	TRBV27	NA	TRBJ1-1	TGTGCCAGCAGTCCCCGAGGGTGGAACACTGAAGCTTTCTTT	CASSPRGWNTEAFF
NA	TRBV12-3/TRBV12-4	TRBD1	TRBJ1-2	TGTGCCAGCAGTTGGGGACAGGGCTTCTATGGCTACACCTTC	CASSWGQGFYGYTF
NA	TRBV29-1	TRBD1	TRBJ2-7	TGCAGCGTTGACGTAAGTGGGACAGGGTCAGACGAGCAGTACTTC	CSVDVSGTGSDEQYF
few	TRBV10-1	NA	TRBJ2-5	TGCGCCAGCAGTGACCCCGGGACCACCCCGACGGAGACCCAGTACTTC	CASSDPGTTPTETQYF
NA	TRBV4-3	TRBD2	TRBJ2-2	TGCGCCAGCAGCCAAGATATGGAGCGGGAGCTCACCGGGGAGCTGTTTTTT	CASSQDMERELTGELFF